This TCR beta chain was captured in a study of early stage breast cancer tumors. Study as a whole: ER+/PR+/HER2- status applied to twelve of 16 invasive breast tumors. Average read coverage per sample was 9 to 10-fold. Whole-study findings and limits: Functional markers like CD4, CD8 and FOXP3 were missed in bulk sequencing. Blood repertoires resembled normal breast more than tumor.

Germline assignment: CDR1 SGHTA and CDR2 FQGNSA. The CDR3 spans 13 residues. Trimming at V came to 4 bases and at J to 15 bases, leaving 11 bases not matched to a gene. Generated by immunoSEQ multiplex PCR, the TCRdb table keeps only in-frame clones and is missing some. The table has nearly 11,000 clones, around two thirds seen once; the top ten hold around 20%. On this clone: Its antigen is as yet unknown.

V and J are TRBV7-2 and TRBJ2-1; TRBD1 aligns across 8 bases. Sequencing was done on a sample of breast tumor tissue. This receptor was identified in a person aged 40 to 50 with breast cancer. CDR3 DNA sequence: TGTGCCAGCAGCTCGTCCGGGACAGGTTTTTCGTTCTTC. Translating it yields CASSSSGTGFSFF.